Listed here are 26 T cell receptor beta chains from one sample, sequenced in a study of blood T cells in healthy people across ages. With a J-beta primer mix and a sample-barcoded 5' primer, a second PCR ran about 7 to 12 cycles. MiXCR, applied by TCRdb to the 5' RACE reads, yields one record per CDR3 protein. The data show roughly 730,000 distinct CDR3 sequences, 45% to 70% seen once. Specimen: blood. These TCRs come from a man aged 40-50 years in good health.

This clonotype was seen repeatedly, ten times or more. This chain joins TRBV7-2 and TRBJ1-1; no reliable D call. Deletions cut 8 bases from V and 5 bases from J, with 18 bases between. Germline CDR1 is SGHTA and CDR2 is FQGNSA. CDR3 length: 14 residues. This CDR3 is CASSPQGRRTEAFF. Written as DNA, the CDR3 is TGTGCCAGCTCCCCCCAAGGCCGGCGGACTGAAGCTTTCTTT.

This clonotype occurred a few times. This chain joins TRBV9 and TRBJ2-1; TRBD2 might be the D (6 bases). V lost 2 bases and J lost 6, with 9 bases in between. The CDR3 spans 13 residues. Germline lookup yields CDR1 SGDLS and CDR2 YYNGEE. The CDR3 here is CASSVQGLNEQFF. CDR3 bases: TGTGCCAGCAGCGTCCAGGGACTCAATGAGCAGTTCTTC.

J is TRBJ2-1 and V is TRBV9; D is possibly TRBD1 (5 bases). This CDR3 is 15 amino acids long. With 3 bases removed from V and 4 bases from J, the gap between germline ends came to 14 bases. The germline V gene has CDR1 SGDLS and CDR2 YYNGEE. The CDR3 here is CASSEKGVEYNEQFF. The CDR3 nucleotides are TGTGCCAGCAGCGAAAAAGGGGTCGAGTACAATGAGCAGTTCTTC. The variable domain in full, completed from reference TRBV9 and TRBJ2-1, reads DSGVTQTPKHLITATGQRVTLRCSPRSGDLSVYWYQQSLDQGLQFLIQYYNGEERAKGNILERFSAQQFPDLHSELNLSSLELGDSALYFCASSEKGVEYNEQFFGPGTRLTVL.

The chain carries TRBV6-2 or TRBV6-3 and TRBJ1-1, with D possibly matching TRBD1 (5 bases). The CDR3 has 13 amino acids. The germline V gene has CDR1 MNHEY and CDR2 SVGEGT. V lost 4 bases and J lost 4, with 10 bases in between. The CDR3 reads CASSWGGTTEAFF. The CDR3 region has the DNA TGTGCCAGCAGTTGGGGCGGAACCACTGAAGCTTTCTTT.

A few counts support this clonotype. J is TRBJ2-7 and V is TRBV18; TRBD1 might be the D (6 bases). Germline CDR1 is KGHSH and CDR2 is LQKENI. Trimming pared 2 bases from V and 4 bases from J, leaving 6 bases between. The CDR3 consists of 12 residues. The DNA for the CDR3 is TGTGCCAGCTCACCAGGACAGTACGAGCAGTACTTC. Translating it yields CASSPGQYEQYF.

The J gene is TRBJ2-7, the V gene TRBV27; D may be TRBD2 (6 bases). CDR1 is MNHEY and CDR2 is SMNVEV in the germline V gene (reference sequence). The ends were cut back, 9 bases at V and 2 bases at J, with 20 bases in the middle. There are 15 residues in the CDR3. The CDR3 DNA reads TGTGCCAGTAGTCTACGGGGGACTCCCGCCTACGAGCAGTACTTC. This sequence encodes CASSLRGTPAYEQYF.

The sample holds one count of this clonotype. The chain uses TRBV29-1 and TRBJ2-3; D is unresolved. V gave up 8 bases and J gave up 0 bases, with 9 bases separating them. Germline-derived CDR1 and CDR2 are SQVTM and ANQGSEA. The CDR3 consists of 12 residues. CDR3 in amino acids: CSNRDSTDTQYF. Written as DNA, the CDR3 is TGCAGCAACCGAGACAGCACAGATACGCAGTATTTT.

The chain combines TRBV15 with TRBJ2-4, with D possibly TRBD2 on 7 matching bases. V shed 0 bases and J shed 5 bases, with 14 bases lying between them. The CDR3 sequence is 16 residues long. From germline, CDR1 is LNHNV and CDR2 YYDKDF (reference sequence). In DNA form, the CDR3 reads TGTGCCACCAGCAGAGATTTGGGGGGGGCCGAAAACATTCAGTACTTC. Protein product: CATSRDLGGAENIQYF. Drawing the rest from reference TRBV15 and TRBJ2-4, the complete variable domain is DAMVIQNPRYQVTQFGKPVTLSCSQTLNHNVMYWYQQKSSQAPKLLFHYYDKDFNNEADTPDNFQSRRPNTSFCFLDIRSPGLGDTAMYLCATSRDLGGAENIQYFGAGTRLSVL.

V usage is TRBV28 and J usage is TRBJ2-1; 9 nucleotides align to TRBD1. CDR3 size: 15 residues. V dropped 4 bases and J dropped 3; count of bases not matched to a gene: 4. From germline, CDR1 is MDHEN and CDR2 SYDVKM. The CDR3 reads CASSSGTGFYNEQFF. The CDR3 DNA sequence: TGTGCCAGCAGTTCCGGGACAGGGTTCTACAATGAGCAGTTCTTC.

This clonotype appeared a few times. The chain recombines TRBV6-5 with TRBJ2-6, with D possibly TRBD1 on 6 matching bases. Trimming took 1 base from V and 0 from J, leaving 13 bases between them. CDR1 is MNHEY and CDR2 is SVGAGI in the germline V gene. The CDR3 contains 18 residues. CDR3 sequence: CASSYLLRGGSGANVLTF. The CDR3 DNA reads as TGTGCCAGCAGTTACTTACTTAGAGGGGGCTCTGGGGCCAACGTCCTGACTTTC.

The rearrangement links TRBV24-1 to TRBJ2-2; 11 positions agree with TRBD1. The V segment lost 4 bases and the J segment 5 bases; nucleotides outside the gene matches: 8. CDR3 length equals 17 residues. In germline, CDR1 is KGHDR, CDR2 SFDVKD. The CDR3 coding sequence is TGTGCCACCAGTGACCACCCCGGGACAGGGGGAACCGGGGAGCTGTTTTTT. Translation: CATSDHPGTGGTGELFF.

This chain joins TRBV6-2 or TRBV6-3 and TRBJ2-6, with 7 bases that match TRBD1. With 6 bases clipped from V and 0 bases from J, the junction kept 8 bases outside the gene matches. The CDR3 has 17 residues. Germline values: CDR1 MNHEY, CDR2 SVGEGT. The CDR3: CASSLFPGGSGANVLTF. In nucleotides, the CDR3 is TGTGCCAGCAGCTTGTTCCCAGGGGGCTCTGGGGCCAACGTCCTGACTTTC.

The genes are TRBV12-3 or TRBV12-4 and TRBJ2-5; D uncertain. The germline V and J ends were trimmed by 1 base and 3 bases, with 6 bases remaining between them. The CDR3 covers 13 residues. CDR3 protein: CASSLDVEETQYF. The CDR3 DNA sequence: TGTGCCAGCAGTTTAGACGTCGAAGAGACCCAGTACTTC.

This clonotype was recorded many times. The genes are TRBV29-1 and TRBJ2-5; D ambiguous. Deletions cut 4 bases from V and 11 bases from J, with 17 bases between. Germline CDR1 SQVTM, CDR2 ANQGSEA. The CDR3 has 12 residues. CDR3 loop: CSVVSGVFEQYF. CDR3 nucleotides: TGCAGCGTTGTCAGTGGGGTTTTTGAGCAGTACTTC.

The DNA of the CDR3 is TGCGCCAGCAGCAGCTACAGGGGTGTGATGAACACTGAAGCTTTCTTT. This sequence encodes CASSSYRGVMNTEAFF. This chain joins TRBV4-1 and TRBJ1-1; 7 bases are shared with TRBD1. Trimming took 5 bases from V and 0 from J; bases not matched to a gene: 9. The CDR3 extends over 16 amino acids. Per the germline V gene, CDR1 is MGHRA and CDR2 is YSYEKL.

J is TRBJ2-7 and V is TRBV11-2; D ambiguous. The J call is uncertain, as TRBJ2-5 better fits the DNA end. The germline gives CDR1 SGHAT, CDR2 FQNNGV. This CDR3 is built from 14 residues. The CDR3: CASSLTTFRETQYF. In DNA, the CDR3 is TGTGCCAGCAGCTTAACCACTTTCAGGGAGACCCAGTACTTC.

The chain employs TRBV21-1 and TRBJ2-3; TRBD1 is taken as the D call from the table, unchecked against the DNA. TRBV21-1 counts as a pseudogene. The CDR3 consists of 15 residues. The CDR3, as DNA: TGTGCCAGCAGCAAAGGATCAGGGAGCACAGATACGCAGTATTTT. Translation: CASSKGSGSTDTQYF.

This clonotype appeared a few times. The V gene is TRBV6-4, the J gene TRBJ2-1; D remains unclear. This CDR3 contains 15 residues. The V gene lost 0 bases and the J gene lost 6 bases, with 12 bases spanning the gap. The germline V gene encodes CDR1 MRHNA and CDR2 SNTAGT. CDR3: CASSDSSVVANEQFF. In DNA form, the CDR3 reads TGTGCCAGCAGTGACTCTAGTGTCGTGGCCAATGAGCAGTTCTTC.

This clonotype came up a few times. CDR3 in amino acids: CASSLLDRGYGYTF. In DNA, the CDR3 is TGTGCCAGCAGCTTGCTGGACAGGGGATATGGCTACACCTTC. The V and J genes are TRBV5-6 and TRBJ1-2; 9 bases agree with TRBD1. The V gene's germline CDR1 is SGHDT and CDR2 YYEEEE. J gave up 5 bases and V 1 base, and 3 bases lay outside the gene matches. The CDR3 totals 14 residues.

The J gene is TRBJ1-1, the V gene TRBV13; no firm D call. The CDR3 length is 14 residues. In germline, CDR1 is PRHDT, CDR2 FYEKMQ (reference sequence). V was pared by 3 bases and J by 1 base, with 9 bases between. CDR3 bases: TGTGCCAGCAGCTTGCACCGGGCGAACACTGAAGCTTTCTTT. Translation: CASSLHRANTEAFF.

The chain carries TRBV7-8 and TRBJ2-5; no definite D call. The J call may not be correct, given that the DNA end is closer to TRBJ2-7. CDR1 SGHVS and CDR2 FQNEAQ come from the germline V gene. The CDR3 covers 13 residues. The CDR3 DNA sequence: TGTGCCAGCAGCTTAGGACACGACTACGAGCAGTACTTC. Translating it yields CASSLGHDYEQYF.

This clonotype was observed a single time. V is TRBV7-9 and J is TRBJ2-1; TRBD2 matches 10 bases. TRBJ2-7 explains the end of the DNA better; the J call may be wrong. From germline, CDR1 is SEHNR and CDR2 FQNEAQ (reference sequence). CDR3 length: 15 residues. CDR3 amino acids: CASSPVAGGYNEQYF. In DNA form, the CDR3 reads TGTGCCAGCAGCCCGGTAGCGGGGGGATACAATGAGCAGTACTTC.

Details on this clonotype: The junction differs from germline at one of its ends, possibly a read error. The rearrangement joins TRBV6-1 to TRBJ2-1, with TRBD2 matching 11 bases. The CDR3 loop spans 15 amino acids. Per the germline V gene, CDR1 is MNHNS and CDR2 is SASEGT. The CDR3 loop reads CASGEGTSGYNEQFF. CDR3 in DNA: TGTGCCAGCGGTGAGGGGACTAGCGGCTACAATGAGCAGTTCTTC.

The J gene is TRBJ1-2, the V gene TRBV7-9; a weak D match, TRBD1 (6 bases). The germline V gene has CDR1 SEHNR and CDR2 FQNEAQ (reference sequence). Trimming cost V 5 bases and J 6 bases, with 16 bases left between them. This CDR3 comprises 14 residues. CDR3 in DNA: TGTGCCAGCAGCCCGACCCCGGACAGACATGGCTACACCTTC. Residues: CASSPTPDRHGYTF.

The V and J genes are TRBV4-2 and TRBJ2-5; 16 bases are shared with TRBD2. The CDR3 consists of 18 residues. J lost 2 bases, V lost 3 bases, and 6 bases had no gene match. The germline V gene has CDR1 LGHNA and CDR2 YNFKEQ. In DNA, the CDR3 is TGTGCCAGCAGCCAGGGGACTAGCGGGGGGGCCGTTCAAGAGACCCAGTACTTC. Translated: CASSQGTSGGAVQETQYF.

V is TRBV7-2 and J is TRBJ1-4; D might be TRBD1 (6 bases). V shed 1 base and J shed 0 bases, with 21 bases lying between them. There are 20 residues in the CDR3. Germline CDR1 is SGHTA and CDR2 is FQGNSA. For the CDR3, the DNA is TGTGCCAGCAGCTTAGACCGCGGCAGGGGATTCCGAGCAACTAATGAAAAACTGTTTTTT. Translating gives CASSLDRGRGFRATNEKLFF. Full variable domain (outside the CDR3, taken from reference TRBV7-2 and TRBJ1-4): GAGVSQSPSNKVTEKGKDVELRCDPISGHTALYWYRQSLGQGLEFLIYFQGNSAPDKSGLPSDRFSAERTGGSVSTLTIQRTQQEDSAVYLCASSLDRGRGFRATNEKLFFGSGTQLSVL.